This TCR beta chain was retrieved from a study of vaccination and CD4 T cells after COVID-19. Trimming removed 3 bases at V and 3 bases at J, with 15 bases between. CDR1 is SGHVS and CDR2 is FQNEAQ in the germline V gene. The CDR3 sequence is 16 residues long. With regard to this clonotype: Antigen unknown.

CD4+ T cells that had been cultured provided DNA sequenced with the Oncomine TCR Beta short-read assay. Genomic DNA was isolated from CD4+ T cells that had been cultured. In TCRdb, the PCR reads were re-called with MiXCR into one record per CDR3 protein. The sample shows roughly 11,000 distinct CDR3 sequences, approximately 50% of them seen only once. As for treatment: roughly 11-day PBMC culture with coronavirus spike peptide pools or control peptides (ViraFEST assay). This chain uses TRBV7-8 with TRBJ2-1, with D tentatively TRBD2 (6 bases). What was sequenced was CD4+ T cells from blood, cultured in vitro. This sequence originates from a human donor who had recovered from COVID-19. The CDR3 bases are TGTGCCAGCAGCTTTTCCCCCGGGACTTACTACAATGAGCAGTTCTTC. This encodes CASSFSPGTYYNEQFF.